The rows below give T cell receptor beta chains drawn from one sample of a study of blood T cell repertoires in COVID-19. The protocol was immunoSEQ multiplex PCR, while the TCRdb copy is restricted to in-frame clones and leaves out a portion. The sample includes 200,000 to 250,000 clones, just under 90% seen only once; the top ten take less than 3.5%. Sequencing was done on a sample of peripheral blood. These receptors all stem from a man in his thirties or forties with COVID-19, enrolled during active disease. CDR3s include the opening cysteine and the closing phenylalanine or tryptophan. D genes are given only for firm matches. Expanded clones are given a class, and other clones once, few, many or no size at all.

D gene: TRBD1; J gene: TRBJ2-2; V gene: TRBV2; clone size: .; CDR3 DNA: TGTGCCGTCCACAGGGGGCGATCCGGGGAGCTGTTTTTT; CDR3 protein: CAVHRGRSGELFF
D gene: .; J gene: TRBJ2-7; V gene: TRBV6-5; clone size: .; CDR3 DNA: TGTGCCAGCAGTTCTCGGAGCACAATACTCTACGAGCAGTACTTC; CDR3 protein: CASSSRSTILYEQYF
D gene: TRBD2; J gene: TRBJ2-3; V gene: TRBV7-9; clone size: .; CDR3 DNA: TGTGCCAGCAGCTATTCCACTAGCGGGAGACGAAGCACAGATACGCAGTATTTT; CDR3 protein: CASSYSTSGRRSTDTQYF
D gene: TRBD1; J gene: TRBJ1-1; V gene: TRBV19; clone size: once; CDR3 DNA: TGTGCCAGTAGTAACCGACAGGGGGCGAGAGATTGGGACACTGAAGCTTTCTTT; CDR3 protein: CASSNRQGARDWDTEAFF
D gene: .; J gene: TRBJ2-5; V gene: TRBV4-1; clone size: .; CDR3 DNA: TGCGCCAGCAGCCAAGAAGAAGGTTGGGACTCTCAAGAGACCCAGTACTTC; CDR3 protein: CASSQEEGWDSQETQYF
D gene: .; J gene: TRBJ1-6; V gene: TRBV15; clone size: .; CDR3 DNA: TGTGCCACCAGCAGAGATGTCGGCAGGGATCGTTCACCCCTCCACTTT; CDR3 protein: CATSRDVGRDRSPLHF
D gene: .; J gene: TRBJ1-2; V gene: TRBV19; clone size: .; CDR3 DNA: TGTGCCAGTAGTATTCAGGAGGCCGGCTACACCTTC; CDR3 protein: CASSIQEAGYTF
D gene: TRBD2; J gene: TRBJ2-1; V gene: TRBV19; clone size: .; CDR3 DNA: TGTGCCAGTAGTTCCCGGGTAGCGGGGGGTCTATACAATGAGCAGTTCTTC; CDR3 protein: CASSSRVAGGLYNEQFF
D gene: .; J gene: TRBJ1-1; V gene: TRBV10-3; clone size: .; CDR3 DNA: TGTGCCTCCAGGGGTGGGGCAGGGATGAACACTGAAGCTTTCTTT; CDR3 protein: CASRGGAGMNTEAFF
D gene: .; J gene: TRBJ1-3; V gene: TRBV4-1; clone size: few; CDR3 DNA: TGCGCCAGCAGCCAAGATCTCGGCCCTACAGGGAACACCATATATTTT; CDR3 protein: CASSQDLGPTGNTIYF
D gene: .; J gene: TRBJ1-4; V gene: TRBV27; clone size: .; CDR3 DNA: TGTGCCAGCAGTTTATCGTACTTAGGGGGAAATCGCGAAAAACTGTTTTTT; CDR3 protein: CASSLSYLGGNREKLFF
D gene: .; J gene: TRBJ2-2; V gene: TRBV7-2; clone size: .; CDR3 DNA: TGTGCCAGCAGTTTCACCCTCCCGCGACTAGGCAGTCTCGGGGAGCTGTTTTTT; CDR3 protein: CASSFTLPRLGSLGELFF
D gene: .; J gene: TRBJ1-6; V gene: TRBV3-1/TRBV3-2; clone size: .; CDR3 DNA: TGTGCCAGCAGCCTTCAGGGGACACGGAATTCACCCCTCCACTTT; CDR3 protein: CASSLQGTRNSPLHF
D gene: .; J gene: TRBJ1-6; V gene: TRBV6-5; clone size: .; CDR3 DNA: TGTGCCAGCAGTTACAACAGTTATAATTCACCCCTCCACTTT; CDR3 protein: CASSYNSYNSPLHF
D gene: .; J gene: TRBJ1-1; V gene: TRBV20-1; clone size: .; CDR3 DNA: TGCAGTGCTAGTATCCCGTCGGGGAACACTGAAGCTTTCTTT; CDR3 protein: CSASIPSGNTEAFF
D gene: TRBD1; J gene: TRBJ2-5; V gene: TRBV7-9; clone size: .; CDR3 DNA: TGTGCCAGCAGCTCCCCGGACAGGGGCCTAGGAGAGACCCAGTACTTC; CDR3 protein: CASSSPDRGLGETQYF
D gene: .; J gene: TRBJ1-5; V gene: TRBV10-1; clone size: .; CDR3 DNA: TGCGCCAGCAGTGAGGAGACATCTTATAGCAATCAGCCCCAGCATTTT; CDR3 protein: CASSEETSYSNQPQHF
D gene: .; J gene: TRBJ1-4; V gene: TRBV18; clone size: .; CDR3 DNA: TGTGCCAGCTCACCTGGGGCCGCTGACGAAAAACTGTTTTTT; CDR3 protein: CASSPGAADEKLFF
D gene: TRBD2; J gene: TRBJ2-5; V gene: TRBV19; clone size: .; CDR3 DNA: TGTGCCAGTAGTATCGGACTAGCGGGGGGAGGTCAAGAGACCCAGTACTTC; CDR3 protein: CASSIGLAGGGQETQYF
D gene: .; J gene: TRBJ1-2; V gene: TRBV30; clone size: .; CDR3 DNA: TGTGCCTGGGACGGGGGGGGCTACACCTTC; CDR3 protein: CAWDGGGYTF
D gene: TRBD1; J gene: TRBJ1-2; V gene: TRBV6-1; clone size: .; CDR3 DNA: TGTGCCAGCAGTGAAAATTTACAGGGGCCGTATGGCTACACCTTC; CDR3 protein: CASSENLQGPYGYTF
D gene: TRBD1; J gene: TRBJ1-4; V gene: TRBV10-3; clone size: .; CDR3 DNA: TGTGCCATACAGGGGCAGGATGAAAAACTGTTTTTT; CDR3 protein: CAIQGQDEKLFF
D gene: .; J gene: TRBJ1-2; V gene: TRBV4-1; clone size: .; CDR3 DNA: TGCGCCAGCAGCCAGTTCCGGGATCAGACTAGAGGCTACACCTTC; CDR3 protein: CASSQFRDQTRGYTF
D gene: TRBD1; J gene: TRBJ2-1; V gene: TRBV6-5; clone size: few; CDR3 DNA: TGTGCCAGCAGATCTATACGGGACAGGTTCAATGAGCAGTTCTTC; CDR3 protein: CASRSIRDRFNEQFF
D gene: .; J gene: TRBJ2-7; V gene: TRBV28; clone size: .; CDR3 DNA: TGTGCCAGCAGTCCTCGGAGGCGCATCTCCTACGAGCAGTACTTC; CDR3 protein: CASSPRRRISYEQYF
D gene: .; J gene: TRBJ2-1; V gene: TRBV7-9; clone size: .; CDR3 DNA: TGTGCCAGCAGCTTAATGCCCCCAGGGCAGTTCTTC; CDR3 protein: CASSLMPPGQFF
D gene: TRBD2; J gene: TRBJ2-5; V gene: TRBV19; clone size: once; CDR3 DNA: TGTGCCAGTAGTATAAAGACTAGCGGGGGGTCTCAAGAGACCCAGTACTTC; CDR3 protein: CASSIKTSGGSQETQYF
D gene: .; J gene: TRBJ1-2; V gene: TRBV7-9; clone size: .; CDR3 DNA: TGTGCCAGCAGCTCGATGGGTTCGAGCGATGGCTACACCTTC; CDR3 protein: CASSSMGSSDGYTF
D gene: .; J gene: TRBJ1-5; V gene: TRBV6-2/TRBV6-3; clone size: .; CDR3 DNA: TGTGCCAGCAGTTACTCTGGGGGGAGATATAATCAGCCCCAGCATTTT; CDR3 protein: CASSYSGGRYNQPQHF
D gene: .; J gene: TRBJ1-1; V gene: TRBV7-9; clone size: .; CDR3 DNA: TGTGCCAGCAGCTTAGCTGGGCGCACTGAAGCTTTCTTT; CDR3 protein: CASSLAGRTEAFF
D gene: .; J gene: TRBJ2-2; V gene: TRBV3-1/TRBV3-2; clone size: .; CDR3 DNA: TGTGCCAGCAGCCAAGACAGGCCGAACACCGGGGAGCTGTTTTTT; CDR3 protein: CASSQDRPNTGELFF
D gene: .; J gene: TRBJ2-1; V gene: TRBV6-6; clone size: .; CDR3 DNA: TGTGCCAGCAGTTACGCGTCAGCGCTCATGGGTGAGTTCTTC; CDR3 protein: CASSYASALMGEFF
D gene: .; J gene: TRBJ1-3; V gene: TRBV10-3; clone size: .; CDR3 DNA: TGTGCCATCAGTGCGCCTCAGTCCGGAAACACCATATATTTT; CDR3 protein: CAISAPQSGNTIYF
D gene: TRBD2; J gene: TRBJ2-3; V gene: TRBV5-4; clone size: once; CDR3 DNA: TGTGCCAGCAGCAGTAGCGGGAGGGTCGCAGATACGCAGTATTTT; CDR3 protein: CASSSSGRVADTQYF
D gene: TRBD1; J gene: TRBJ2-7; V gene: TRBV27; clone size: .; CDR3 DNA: TGTGCCAGCCACCGACAGGGAGCGTCCTACGAGCAGTACTTC; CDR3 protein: CASHRQGASYEQYF
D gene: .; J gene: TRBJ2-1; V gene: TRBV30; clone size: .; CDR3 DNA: TGTGCCTGGAGGAGGGTTTATGAGCAGTTCTTC; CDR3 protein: CAWRRVYEQFF
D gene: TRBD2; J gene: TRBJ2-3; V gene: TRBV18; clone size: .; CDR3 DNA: TGTGCCAGCTCACCACCGGGACTAGCGGGCCAAAGGGCAGATACGCAGTATTTT; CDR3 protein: CASSPPGLAGQRADTQYF
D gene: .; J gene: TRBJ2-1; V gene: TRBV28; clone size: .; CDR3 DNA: TGTGCCAGCAAGGTTCCGGGGTACAATGAGCAGTTCTTC; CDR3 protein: CASKVPGYNEQFF
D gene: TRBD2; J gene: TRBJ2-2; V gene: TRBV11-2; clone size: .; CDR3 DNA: TGTGCCAGCAGCTTCGCCGGGACTAGCGGACTAAAGGGGGGGGAGCTGTTTTTT; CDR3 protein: CASSFAGTSGLKGGELFF
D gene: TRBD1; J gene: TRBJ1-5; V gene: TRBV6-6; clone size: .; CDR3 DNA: TGTGCCAGCAGTCCCCGACGGGGACAGGGGGCCGATCAGCCCCAGCATTTT; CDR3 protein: CASSPRRGQGADQPQHF
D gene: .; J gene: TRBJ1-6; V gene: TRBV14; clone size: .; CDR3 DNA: TGTGCCAGCAGCCAAGTAATTGGGCAGTTGTATAATTCACCCCTCCACTTT; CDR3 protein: CASSQVIGQLYNSPLHF
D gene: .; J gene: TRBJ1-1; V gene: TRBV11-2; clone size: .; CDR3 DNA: TGTGCCAGCACCACTGAGTCGGGTGAAGCTTTCTTT; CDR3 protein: CASTTESGEAFF
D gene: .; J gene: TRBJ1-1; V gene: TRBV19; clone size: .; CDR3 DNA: TGTGCCAGTAACGCGAACGGACAGATATACACTGAAGCTTTCTTT; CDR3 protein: CASNANGQIYTEAFF
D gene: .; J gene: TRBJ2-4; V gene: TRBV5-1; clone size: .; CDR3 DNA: TGCGCCAGCAAGCCCGTAGCCAAAAACATTCAGTACTTC; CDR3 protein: CASKPVAKNIQYF
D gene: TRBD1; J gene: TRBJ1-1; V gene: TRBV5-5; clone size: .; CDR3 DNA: TGTGCCAGCAGCAAGGGACAGGGAGGAACGTATGAAGCTTTCTTT; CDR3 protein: CASSKGQGGTYEAFF
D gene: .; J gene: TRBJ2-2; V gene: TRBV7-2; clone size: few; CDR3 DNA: TGTGCCAGCAGCCTGGGGGGGGCTCAGAACACCGGGGAGCTGTTTTTT; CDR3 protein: CASSLGGAQNTGELFF
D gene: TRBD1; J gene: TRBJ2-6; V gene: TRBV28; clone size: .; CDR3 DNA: TGTGCCAGCACTCGACCGGGACAGCTTGCCTCTGGGGCCAACGTCCTGACTTTC; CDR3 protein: CASTRPGQLASGANVLTF
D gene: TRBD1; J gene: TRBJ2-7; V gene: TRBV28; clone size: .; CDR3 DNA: TGTGCCAGCAGTTCCCCCGGACAGGGGTGGCACGAGCAGTACTTC; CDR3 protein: CASSSPGQGWHEQYF
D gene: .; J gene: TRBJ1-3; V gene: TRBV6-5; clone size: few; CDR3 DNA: TGTGCCAGCAGTTTTCAGGACACTGGAAACACCATATATTTT; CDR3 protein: CASSFQDTGNTIYF
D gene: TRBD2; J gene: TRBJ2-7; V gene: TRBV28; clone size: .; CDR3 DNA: TGTGCCAGCAGTCGGAGGACTAGCGGGAAGCAGTACGAGCAGTACTTC; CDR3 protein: CASSRRTSGKQYEQYF
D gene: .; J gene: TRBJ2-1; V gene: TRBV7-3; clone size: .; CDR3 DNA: TGTGCCAGCAGTTCAGGACTTGAGCAGTTCTTC; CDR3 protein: CASSSGLEQFF
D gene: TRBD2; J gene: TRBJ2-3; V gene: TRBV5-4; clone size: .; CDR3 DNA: TGTGCCAGCAGCGCCAGGGAGCGGGGGGGGAACTTAGATACGCAGTATTTT; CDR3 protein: CASSARERGGNLDTQYF
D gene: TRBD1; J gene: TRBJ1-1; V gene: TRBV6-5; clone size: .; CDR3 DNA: TGTGCCAGCAGTTACGGACAGGCGGCTATGAACACTGAAGCTTTCTTT; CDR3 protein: CASSYGQAAMNTEAFF
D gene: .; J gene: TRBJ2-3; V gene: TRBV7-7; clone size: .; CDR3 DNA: TGTGCCAGCAGCTTAAGCAGGGATTGGAATACGCAGTATTTT; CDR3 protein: CASSLSRDWNTQYF
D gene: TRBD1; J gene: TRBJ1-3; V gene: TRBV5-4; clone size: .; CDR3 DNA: TGTGCCAGCAGCGGACAGGACGGGACAAGCCTTCGAAACACCATATATTTT; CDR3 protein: CASSGQDGTSLRNTIYF
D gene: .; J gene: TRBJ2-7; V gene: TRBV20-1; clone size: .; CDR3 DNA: TGCAGTGCTAGGAGGATTGAACGGCAGTACTTC; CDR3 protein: CSARRIERQYF
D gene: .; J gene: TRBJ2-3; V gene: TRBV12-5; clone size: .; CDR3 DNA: TGTGCTAGTGGTCTCAAGGGACACACAGATACGCAGTATTTT; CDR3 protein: CASGLKGHTDTQYF
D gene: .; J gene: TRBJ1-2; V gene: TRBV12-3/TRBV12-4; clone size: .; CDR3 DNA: TGTGCCAGCAGTCCCTATTCTAACTATGGCTACACCTTC; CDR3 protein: CASSPYSNYGYTF
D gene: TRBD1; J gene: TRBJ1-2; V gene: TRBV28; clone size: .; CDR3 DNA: TGTGCCAGCAGCGACGGACAGGGTGGAACCTTC; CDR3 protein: CASSDGQGGTF